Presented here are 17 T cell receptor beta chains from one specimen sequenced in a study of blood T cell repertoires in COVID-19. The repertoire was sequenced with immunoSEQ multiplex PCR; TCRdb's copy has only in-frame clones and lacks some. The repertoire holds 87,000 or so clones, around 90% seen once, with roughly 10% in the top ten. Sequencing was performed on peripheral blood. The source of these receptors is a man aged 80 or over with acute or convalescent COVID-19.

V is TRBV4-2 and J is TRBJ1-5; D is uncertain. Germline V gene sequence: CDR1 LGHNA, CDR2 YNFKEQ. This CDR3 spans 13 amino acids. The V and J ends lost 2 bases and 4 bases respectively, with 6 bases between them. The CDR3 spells CASSQLENQPQHF. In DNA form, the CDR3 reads TGTGCCAGCAGCCAACTAGAGAATCAGCCCCAGCATTTT.

CDR3: CASSRVAGSYGYTF. The DNA of the CDR3 is TGTGCCAGCAGCCGCGTGGCAGGGTCCTATGGCTACACCTTC. The chain recombines TRBV27 with TRBJ1-2; D possibly corresponds to TRBD1 (5 bases). CDR3 length: 14 amino acids. Germline lookup yields CDR1 MNHEY and CDR2 SMNVEV (reference sequence). V was clipped by 6 bases and J by 4 bases, with 15 bases between them.

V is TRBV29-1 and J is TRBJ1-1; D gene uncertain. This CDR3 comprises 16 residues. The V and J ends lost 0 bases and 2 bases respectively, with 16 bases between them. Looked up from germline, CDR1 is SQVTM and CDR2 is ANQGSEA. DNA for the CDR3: TGCAGCGTTGAAGAACCCAAATTTGTGAGAAACACTGAAGCTTTCTTT. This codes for CSVEEPKFVRNTEAFF.

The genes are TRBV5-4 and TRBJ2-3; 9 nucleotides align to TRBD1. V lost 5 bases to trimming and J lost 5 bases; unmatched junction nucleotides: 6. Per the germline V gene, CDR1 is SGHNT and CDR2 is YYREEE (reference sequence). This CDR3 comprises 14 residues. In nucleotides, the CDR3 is TGTGCCAGCAGATCCGGGACAGGGCAAGATACGCAGTATTTT. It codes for CASRSGTGQDTQYF.

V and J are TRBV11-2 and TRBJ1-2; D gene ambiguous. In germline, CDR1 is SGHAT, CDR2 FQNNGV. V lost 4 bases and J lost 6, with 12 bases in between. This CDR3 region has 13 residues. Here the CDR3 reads CASSSGPGDGYTF. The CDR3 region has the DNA TGTGCCAGCAGCTCCGGACCCGGGGATGGCTACACCTTC.

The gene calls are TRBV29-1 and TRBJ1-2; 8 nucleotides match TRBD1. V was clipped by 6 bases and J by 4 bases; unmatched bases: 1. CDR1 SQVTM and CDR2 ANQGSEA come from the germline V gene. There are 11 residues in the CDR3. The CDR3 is CSVGQGYGYTF. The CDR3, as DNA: TGCAGCGTCGGACAGGGCTATGGCTACACCTTC. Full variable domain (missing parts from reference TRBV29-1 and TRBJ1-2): SAVISQKPSRDICQRGTSLTIQCQVDSQVTMMFWYRQQPGQSLTLIATANQGSEATYESGFVIDKFPISRPNLTFSTLTVSNMSPEDSSIYLCSVGQGYGYTFGSGTRLTVV.

The CDR3 coding sequence is TGTGCCAGCAGTGCGGGGGGGACAGGGGGCGCGAGCGGCTACACCTTC. It is translated as CASSAGGTGGASGYTF. This chain uses TRBV6-1 with TRBJ1-2, with 12 bases lining up with TRBD1. Germline-derived CDR1 and CDR2 are MNHNS and SASEGT. This CDR3 has 16 residues. V lost 4 bases to trimming and J lost 8 bases; unmatched junction nucleotides: 11.

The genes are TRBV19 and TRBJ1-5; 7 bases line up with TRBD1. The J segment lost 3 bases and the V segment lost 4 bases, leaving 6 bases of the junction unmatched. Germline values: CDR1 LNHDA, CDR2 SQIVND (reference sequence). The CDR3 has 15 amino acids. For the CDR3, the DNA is TGTGCCAGTAGTAGACAGGGTATAATCAATCAGCCCCAGCATTTT. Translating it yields CASSRQGIINQPQHF. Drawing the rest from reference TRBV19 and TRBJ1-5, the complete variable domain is DGGITQSPKYLFRKEGQNVTLSCEQNLNHDAMYWYRQDPGQGLRLIYYSQIVNDFQKGDIAEGYSVSREKKESFPLTVTSAQKNPTAFYLCASSRQGIINQPQHFGDGTRLSIL.

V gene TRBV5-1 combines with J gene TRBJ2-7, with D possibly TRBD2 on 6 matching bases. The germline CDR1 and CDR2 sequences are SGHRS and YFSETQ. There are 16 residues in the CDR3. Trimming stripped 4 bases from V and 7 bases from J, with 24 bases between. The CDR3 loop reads CASSRDGGTSGREQYF. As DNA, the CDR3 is TGCGCCAGCAGCCGGGACGGCGGGACCTCTGGAAGGGAGCAGTACTTC. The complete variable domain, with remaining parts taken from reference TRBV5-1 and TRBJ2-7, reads KAGVTQTPRYLIKTRGQQVTLSCSPISGHRSVSWYQQTPGQGLQFLFEYFSETQRNKGNFPGRFSGRQFSNSRSEMNVSTLELGDSALYLCASSRDGGTSGREQYFGPGTRLTVT.

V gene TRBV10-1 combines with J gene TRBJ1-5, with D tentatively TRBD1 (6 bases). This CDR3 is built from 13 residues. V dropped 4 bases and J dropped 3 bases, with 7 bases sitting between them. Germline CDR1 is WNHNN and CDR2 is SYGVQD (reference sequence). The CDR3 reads CASSGQANQPQHF. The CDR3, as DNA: TGCGCCAGCAGTGGACAGGCCAATCAGCCCCAGCATTTT.

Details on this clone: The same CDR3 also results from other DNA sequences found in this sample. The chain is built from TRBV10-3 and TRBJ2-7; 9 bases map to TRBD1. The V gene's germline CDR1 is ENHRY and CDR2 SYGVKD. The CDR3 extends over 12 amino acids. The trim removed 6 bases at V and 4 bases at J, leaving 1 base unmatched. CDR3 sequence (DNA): TGTGCCATCAGCGGACAGGGGTACGAGCAGTACTTC. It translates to CAISGQGYEQYF.

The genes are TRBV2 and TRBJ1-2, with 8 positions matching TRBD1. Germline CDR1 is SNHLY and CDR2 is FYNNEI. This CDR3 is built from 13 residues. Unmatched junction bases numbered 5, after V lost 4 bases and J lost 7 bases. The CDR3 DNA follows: TGTGCCAGCAGTGTAAGGACAGGGAGTGGCTACACCTTC. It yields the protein CASSVRTGSGYTF.

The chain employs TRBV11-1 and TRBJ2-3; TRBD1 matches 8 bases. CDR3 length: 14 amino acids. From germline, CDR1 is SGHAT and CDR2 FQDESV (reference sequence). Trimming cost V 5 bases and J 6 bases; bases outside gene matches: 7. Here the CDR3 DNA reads TGTGCCAGCAGCAGAAGGACAGGGCCCGATACGCAGTATTTT. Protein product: CASSRRTGPDTQYF.

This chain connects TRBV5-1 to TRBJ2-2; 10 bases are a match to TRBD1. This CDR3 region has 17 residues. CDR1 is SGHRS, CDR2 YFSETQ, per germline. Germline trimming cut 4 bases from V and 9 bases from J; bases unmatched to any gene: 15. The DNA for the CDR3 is TGCGCCAGCAGCCCGGCGGCAGGGACAGGGGATTCTAGGGAGCTGTTTTTT. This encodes CASSPAAGTGDSRELFF.

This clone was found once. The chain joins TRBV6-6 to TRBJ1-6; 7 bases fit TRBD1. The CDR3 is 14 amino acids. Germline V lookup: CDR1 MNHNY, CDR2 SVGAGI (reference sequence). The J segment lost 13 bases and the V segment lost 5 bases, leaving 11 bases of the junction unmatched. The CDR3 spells CASSVWTGGIPLHF. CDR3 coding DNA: TGTGCCAGCAGTGTTTGGACAGGAGGTATTCCCCTCCACTTT.

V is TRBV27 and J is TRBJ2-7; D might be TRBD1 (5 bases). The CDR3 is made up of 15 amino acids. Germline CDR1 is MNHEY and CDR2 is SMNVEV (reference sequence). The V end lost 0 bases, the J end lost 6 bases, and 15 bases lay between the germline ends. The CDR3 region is CASSLSGRVGGEQYF. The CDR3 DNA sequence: TGTGCCAGCAGTTTATCTGGCAGGGTAGGCGGCGAGCAGTACTTC.

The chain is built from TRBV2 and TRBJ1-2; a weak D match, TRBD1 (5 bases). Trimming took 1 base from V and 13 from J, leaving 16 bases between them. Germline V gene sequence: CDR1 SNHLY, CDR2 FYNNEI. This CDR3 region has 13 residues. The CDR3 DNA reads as TGTGCCAGCAGTGAAGATGAGGTCAGGGTGGCCACCTTC. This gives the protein CASSEDEVRVATF.